Included here is one TCR beta chain sequence, with context. The source of the sample is a study of shared clonotypes between healthy human individuals. Naive CD8 populations comprised CD45RO-negative cells positively selected for CCR7, excluding terminally differentiated effector memory CD45RA+ cells. Method: immunoSEQ multiplex PCR; TCRdb's copy keeps in-frame clones and lacks some. Here the sample spans around 1.9 million clones, 93% being singletons. The origin of this receptor is a man younger than 35 in good health. Some clones in this sample may be carry-over from other donors' samples. Sequencing was done on a sample of naive CD8+ T cells from PBMCs.

The CDR3 spells CASSAGPMTEAFF. The CDR3 DNA sequence: TGTGCCAGCAGCGCAGGGCCGATGACTGAAGCTTTCTTT. The V and J genes are TRBV9 and TRBJ1-1; D is perhaps TRBD1 (5 bases). The V end was cut by 3 bases, the J end by 5 bases, with 11 bases between. This CDR3 contains 13 residues. CDR1 is SGDLS, CDR2 YYNGEE, per germline.